This is a list of T cell receptor beta chains from one sample in a study of low-dose radiotherapy and immunotherapy resistance in tumors. Each CDR3 protein is one row after TCRdb ran MiXCR on the reads. The repertoire holds about 84,000 distinct CDR3 sequences, about 17% seen once, with 1.1% to 1.5% in the top ten. Source: PBMCs, taken after low-dose radiotherapy plus immunotherapy. These receptors all come from a male donor with prostate cancer. Both conserved end residues are part of each CDR3. The order of the fields is V gene, D gene, J gene, clone size, CDR3 DNA, CDR3 protein. A D gene is named only where the DNA matches it firmly. Clone size is shown for a subset of rows, as once, few, many or a class of expanded clone.

>TRBV2|NA|TRBJ2-7|many
TGTGCCAGCAGTGTGCAGGGTGGCGAGCAGTACTTC
CASSVQGGEQYF
>TRBV11-3|NA|TRBJ2-1|many
TGTGCCAGCAGCCCCGGAGAGGTTTCCAATGAGCAGTTCTTC
CASSPGEVSNEQFF
>TRBV20-1|TRBD2|TRBJ2-3|many
TGCAGTGCTAGAGACCAGCGGGAGCTAGATACGCAGTATTTT
CSARDQRELDTQYF
>TRBV28|TRBD1|TRBJ2-7|many
TGTGCCAGCAGTTTACCCGGGACAGGGTGGGGCGAGCAGTACTTC
CASSLPGTGWGEQYF
>TRBV12-3/TRBV12-4|TRBD1|TRBJ1-6|NA
TGTGCCAGCCATGAGACAGGGACGGGAGCTTCACCCCTCCACTTT
CASHETGTGASPLHF
>TRBV5-1|NA|TRBJ1-5|many
TGCGCCAGCAACTTCCGGGACACGCTAGATCAGCCCCAGCATTTT
CASNFRDTLDQPQHF
>TRBV28|TRBD2|TRBJ2-5|many
TGTGCCAGCAGTTTAGGCGGGACTAGCGGGAGTGGGCAGAGAGGCCAGTACTTC
CASSLGGTSGSGQRGQYF
>TRBV27|NA|TRBJ1-1|few
TGTGCCAGCAGTTTCCGACAGGCGGCTATGAACACTGAAGCTTTCTTT
CASSFRQAAMNTEAFF
>TRBV5-4|NA|TRBJ1-5|NA
TGTGCCAGCAGCCCCCGGCAGGGAGGAATTCAGCCCCAGCATTTT
CASSPRQGGIQPQHF
>TRBV7-2|TRBD1|TRBJ1-3|many
TGTGCCAGCAGCCCGATGACAGGGCGCGGAAACACCATATATTTT
CASSPMTGRGNTIYF
>TRBV20-1|NA|TRBJ2-5|many
TGCAGTGCTAGTCCTGGGTACCAAGAGACCCAGTACTTC
CSASPGYQETQYF
>TRBV20-1|NA|TRBJ1-2|NA
TGCAGTGCCAATCCCCCGGGGGCAGGCTATGGCTACACCTTC
CSANPPGAGYGYTF
>TRBV12-3/TRBV12-4|TRBD2|TRBJ2-5|many
TGTGCCAGCAGTTTAGCGGGAGGGGCGCAAGAGACCCAGTACTTC
CASSLAGGAQETQYF
>TRBV19|NA|TRBJ2-3|many
TGTGCCAGTAGAAAAGGGACTAGCACAGATACGCAGTATTTT
CASRKGTSTDTQYF
>TRBV28|NA|TRBJ2-5|many
TGTGCCAGCAGTTTCCTGAGAGACTCCCAAGAGACCCAGTACTTC
CASSFLRDSQETQYF
>TRBV5-1|TRBD2|TRBJ2-7|NA
TGCGCCAGCAGTCCCATAGTGACTAGCGGGAGGCCACCTTCCTACGAGCAGTACTTC
CASSPIVTSGRPPSYEQYF
>TRBV28|NA|TRBJ1-4|many
TGTGCCAGCAGTTTGGTCGCGGGAATGGTCGAAAAACTGTTTTTT
CASSLVAGMVEKLFF
>TRBV9|TRBD1|TRBJ2-1|many
TGTGCCAGCAACGACGGACAGGGAGCGTACAATGAGCAGTTCTTC
CASNDGQGAYNEQFF
>TRBV27|NA|TRBJ2-1|once
TGTGCCAGCAGTGGCCGGGACTCGACGACCCCGGAGACCCAGTTCTTC
CASSGRDSTTPETQFF
>TRBV20-1|TRBD2|TRBJ2-2|many
TGCAGTGCTATGCTAGCGGAAAACACCGGGGAGCTGTTTTTT
CSAMLAENTGELFF
>TRBV7-6|TRBD1|TRBJ2-5|many
TGTGCCAGCAGCTTAGAAGAGACAGGGCGTCGGAATTCAGAGACCCAGTACTTC
CASSLEETGRRNSETQYF
>TRBV6-2/TRBV6-3|TRBD2|TRBJ2-1|many
TGTGCCAGCAGTAGGACTAGCGGGGGGAATGAGCAGTTCTTC
CASSRTSGGNEQFF
>TRBV6-2/TRBV6-3|TRBD2|TRBJ2-7|NA
TGTGCCAGCACCGATCGTAGCGGGAGGGCCGAGCAGTACTTC
CASTDRSGRAEQYF
>TRBV5-5|NA|TRBJ2-5|many
TGTGCCAGCAGCTTTCAGGGGTTGCGGGAGACCCAGTACTTC
CASSFQGLRETQYF
>TRBV28|NA|TRBJ2-7|many
TGTGCCAGCAGTTTATCGGAATTCTACGAGCAGTACTTC
CASSLSEFYEQYF
>TRBV4-1|TRBD2|TRBJ2-7|many
TGCGCCAGCAGCCAAGTACTAGCGGGAGGCTACGAGCAGTACTTC
CASSQVLAGGYEQYF
>TRBV29-1|TRBD2|TRBJ2-1|many
TGCAGCGTTGAAGAAGGAGGTGGGAGGGGCCTCAATGAGCAGTTCTTC
CSVEEGGGRGLNEQFF
>TRBV10-3|TRBD1|TRBJ2-7|many
TGTGCCATCCGACCGGGACAGGGGTCCCACGAGCAGTACTTC
CAIRPGQGSHEQYF
>TRBV30|NA|TRBJ1-5|many
TGTGCCTGGAGTGAACGACAGTTTTGGCAGCCCCAGCATTTT
CAWSERQFWQPQHF
>TRBV4-2|TRBD2|TRBJ2-3|many
TGTGCCAGCAGCCAAGGGAGCGGGACCGATACGCAGTATTTT
CASSQGSGTDTQYF
>TRBV20-1|NA|TRBJ2-7|many
TGCAGTGCTAAGTCTCAGGGGAGACTTGGCGAGCAGTACTTC
CSAKSQGRLGEQYF
>TRBV4-2|NA|TRBJ2-5|many
TGTGCCAGCAGCCAAGCTCCGGTAGAGACCCAGTACTTC
CASSQAPVETQYF
>TRBV28|TRBD2|TRBJ2-1|many
TGTGCCAGCAGTCCACCGGGACTAGCGGGAGGTGCCTACAATGAGCAGTTCTTC
CASSPPGLAGGAYNEQFF
>TRBV29-1|TRBD2|TRBJ2-1|many
TGCAGCGTTGAAGTCCCCGGGACTAGCGGTTACAATGAGCAGTTCTTC
CSVEVPGTSGYNEQFF
>TRBV2|NA|TRBJ2-5|many
TGTGCCAGCAGTGAACTATCGGGCACCCAAGAGACCCAGTACTTC
CASSELSGTQETQYF
>TRBV4-3|NA|TRBJ2-7|many
TGCGCCAGCAGCCAAGATCATGGCCGCTACGAGCAGTACTTC
CASSQDHGRYEQYF
>TRBV6-1|TRBD2|TRBJ2-1|many
TGTGCCAGCAGTGAAGCGCTTCGGGGGGATGAGCAGTTCTTC
CASSEALRGDEQFF
>TRBV7-6|TRBD2|TRBJ2-7|many
TGTGCCAGCAGCTTAGTCGAGACTAGCATCTACGAGCAGTACTTC
CASSLVETSIYEQYF
>TRBV9|NA|TRBJ2-5|few
TGTGCCAGCAGTGACTTCGGAGAGACCCAGTACTTC
CASSDFGETQYF
>TRBV1|NA|TRBJ2-2|NA
TGCACCAGCAGCCGCCCCGCCCCGACTAGACTAGCGGGAGGCCCCTGGAACACCGGGGAGCTGTTTTTT
CTSSRPAPTRLAGGPWNTGELFF
>TRBV24-1|NA|TRBJ1-5|few
TGTGCCACCAGTGATTTAGAGGGGATCCGTTATCAGCCCCAGCATTTT
CATSDLEGIRYQPQHF
>TRBV12-3/TRBV12-4|NA|TRBJ2-2|many
TGTGCCAGCAGTCCCGCCAGGTACACCGGGGAGCTGTTTTTT
CASSPARYTGELFF
>TRBV7-2|TRBD2|TRBJ2-7|NA
TGTGCCAGCAGCGTGGGGACTAGCCTATCCTACGAGCAGTACTTC
CASSVGTSLSYEQYF
>TRBV18|NA|TRBJ2-7|NA
TGTGCCAGCTCACCACTGTCGGGGAATACCTACGAGCAGTACTTC
CASSPLSGNTYEQYF
>TRBV25-1|TRBD2|TRBJ2-1|NA
TGTGCCAGCATGTCCCGCGGGAGCTCCTACAATGAGCAGTTCTTC
CASMSRGSSYNEQFF
>TRBV28|NA|TRBJ2-7|many
TGTGCCAGCAGTTTGCAGGGCCTTACCTACGAGCAGTACTTC
CASSLQGLTYEQYF
>TRBV28|NA|TRBJ2-1|many
TGTGCCAGCAATATCGGACTGAGAAATGAGCAGTTCTTC
CASNIGLRNEQFF
>TRBV24-1|TRBD2|TRBJ2-5|many
TGTGCCACCAGTGATCCGATAGCGGGAGGGCCGGGGACCCAGTACTTC
CATSDPIAGGPGTQYF
>TRBV6-6|TRBD2|TRBJ2-2|NA
TGTGCCAGCAGATCGACAGGGGGCGCAACTAGCGGGAGGGCTCACACCGGGGAGCTGTTTTTT
CASRSTGGATSGRAHTGELFF
>TRBV6-5|TRBD1|TRBJ2-2|many
TGTGCCAGCAGCCCCTCTCCGGGACAGGGAGGTATTGGGGAGCTGTTTTTT
CASSPSPGQGGIGELFF
>TRBV2|NA|TRBJ1-5|many
TGTGCCAGCAGTGAAACGAGGCAGGGAGGCCAGCCCCAGCATTTT
CASSETRQGGQPQHF
>TRBV7-9|NA|TRBJ2-5|many
TGTGCCAGCAGTAAGACTAAGGAGACCCAGTACTTC
CASSKTKETQYF
>TRBV6-2/TRBV6-3|NA|TRBJ2-7|NA
TGTGCCAGCAGTTACTCCGACTATGAGCAGTACTTC
CASSYSDYEQYF
>TRBV6-6|TRBD2|TRBJ2-1|few
TGTGCCAGCAGGGATAGGACTAGCGGCTACAATGAGCAGTTCTTC
CASRDRTSGYNEQFF
>TRBV28|NA|TRBJ2-3|many
TGTGCCAGCGGCCCTAGCGGCACAGATACGCAGTATTTT
CASGPSGTDTQYF
>TRBV12-3/TRBV12-4|NA|TRBJ2-2|many
TGTGCCAGCAGTTCCTCACTAGCGAACACCGGGGAGCTGTTTTTT
CASSSSLANTGELFF
>TRBV4-3|NA|TRBJ2-7|many
TGCGCCAGCAGCCAAGATGCAGGCTCCTACGAGCAGTACTTC
CASSQDAGSYEQYF
>TRBV20-1|NA|TRBJ2-7|many
TGCAGTGCTGGAGGGGCGGGAAGAATCTACGAGCAGTACTTC
CSAGGAGRIYEQYF